Shown below are 22 T cell receptor beta chains from a single sample sequenced in a study of breast tumors, draining lymph nodes, adjacent tissues. Axillary draining lymph nodes of breast cancer patients supplied the node samples. TCRdb itself ran the multiplex PCR reads through MiXCR, one entry per CDR3 protein. The sample records some 110,000 distinct CDR3 sequences, approximately 28% being singletons. The sequencing sample was made of axillary lymph node tissue. These receptors came from a female donor with breast cancer. Some clones in this sample may be carry-over from other donors' samples.

The V and J genes are TRBV10-3 and TRBJ1-2; the D gene is possibly TRBD1 (6 bases). CDR3 length: 15 amino acids. The V and J ends lost 10 bases and 5 bases respectively, with 23 bases between them. Germline CDR1 and CDR2: ENHRY and SYGVKD. The CDR3 region is CATIIRNRVGYGYTF. CDR3 nucleotide sequence: TGTGCCACCATCATAAGAAACAGGGTGGGGTATGGCTACACCTTC.

This sequence joins TRBV7-8 and TRBJ2-6; maybe TRBD1 (5 bases). Trimming stripped 5 bases from V and 13 bases from J, with 21 bases between. Germline CDR1 reads SGHVS; CDR2 reads FQNEAQ. The CDR3 runs 15 residues. CDR3 coding DNA: TGTGCCAGCAGCAACGCCAGGGCTGGTGAAAAAGTCCTGACTTTC. The encoded protein is CASSNARAGEKVLTF.

At least ten counts were recorded for this clonotype. The chain joins TRBV7-9 to TRBJ2-3, with 8 bases matching TRBD2. The CDR3 runs to 14 residues. J lost 6 bases, V lost 5 bases, and 7 bases had no gene match. Per the germline V gene, CDR1 is SEHNR and CDR2 is FQNEAQ (reference sequence). The CDR3 sequence is CASSPGGGADTQYF. The CDR3 nucleotides read TGTGCCAGCAGCCCGGGGGGGGGGGCCGATACGCAGTATTTT.

This clonotype was counted many times. The chain couples TRBV2 to TRBJ2-3; either TRBD1 or TRBD2 may supply D (6 bases each). CDR1 is SNHLY, CDR2 FYNNEI, per germline. The V and J ends lost 8 bases and 4 bases respectively, with 13 bases between them. This CDR3 has 13 residues. For the CDR3, the DNA is TGTGCCAGCGGGGGGCCCCTTGCAGATACGCAGTATTTT. It translates to CASGGPLADTQYF.

There are many counts of this clonotype. The chain employs TRBV15 and TRBJ1-2, with D maybe TRBD1 (5 bases). CDR1 and CDR2 from the germline V gene are LNHNV and YYDKDF (reference sequence). Trimming took off 6 bases at V and 5 bases at J, with 16 bases between the two ends. The CDR3 covers 14 residues. This CDR3 reads CATRGPGPLYGYTF. CDR3 coding DNA: TGTGCCACCAGGGGGCCAGGGCCACTTTATGGCTACACCTTC.

This clonotype was counted at least ten times. The chain is built from TRBV7-3 and TRBJ2-1; no clear D. The CDR3 runs 16 residues. Germline lookup yields CDR1 SGHTA and CDR2 FQGTGA. Deletions cut 5 bases from V and 6 bases from J, with 20 bases between. The CDR3 reads CASSPRLFSLVNEQFF. The CDR3 DNA sequence: TGTGCCAGCAGCCCCCGGCTGTTTTCCCTTGTCAATGAGCAGTTCTTC.

As to this clonotype: Because the CDR3 is missing its conserved closing phenylalanine or tryptophan, this is likely a read error. The chain uses TRBV29-1 and TRBJ1-6; D remains unclear. CDR1 is SQVTM and CDR2 is ANQGSEA in the germline V gene. This CDR3 comprises 15 residues. Trimming shortened V by 0 bases and J by 7 bases, and 13 bases separated the two germline ends. The CDR3 loop reads CSVEDLTSGNSPLHS. CDR3 coding DNA: TGCAGCGTTGAAGATCTAACGTCGGGGAATTCACCCCTCCACTCT.

This clonotype has just a few counts. A much larger clone sits a single nucleotide away, making a read error possible. It is likely a read error, because the conserved phenylalanine at the end of the CDR3 is missing. Because the CDR3's place on the DNA is in doubt, the DNA is left out and the CDR3 is given as listed by TCRdb. V is TRBV7-2 and J is TRBJ1-2; the D call in the table, TRBD1, was not verified against the DNA. From germline, CDR1 is SGHTA and CDR2 FQGNSA. From its first to its last residue, the CDR3 has 15 amino acids. CDR3 loop: CASSLAYRGGSGYPL.

This clonotype was picked up many times. This chain uses TRBV6-1 with TRBJ1-2; 8 positions agree with TRBD1. The CDR3 contains 15 residues. The germline V gene encodes CDR1 MNHNS and CDR2 SASEGT. The junction had 8 bases not matched to a gene; V was cut back by 4 bases and J by 4 bases. This CDR3 reads CASSGRGQGPYGYTF. The CDR3 region has the DNA TGTGCCAGCAGTGGGAGAGGACAGGGCCCCTATGGCTACACCTTC.

Here the CDR3 reads CASSSGQALTYGYTF. The CDR3 coding sequence is TGTGCCAGCAGCTCGGGACAGGCTCTCACATATGGCTACACCTTC. The genes are TRBV5-4 and TRBJ1-2; 8 bases map to TRBD1. V trimming: 3 bases; J trimming: 5 bases; junction bases outside the gene matches: 9. Per germline, CDR1 SGHNT and CDR2 YYREEE (reference sequence). The CDR3 covers 15 residues.

This clonotype was observed at least ten times. The genes are TRBV19 and TRBJ2-7; 7 positions agree with TRBD2. This CDR3 comprises 18 residues. J was trimmed by 6 bases and V by 7 bases; bases with no gene match: 24. Germline values: CDR1 LNHDA, CDR2 SQIVND (reference sequence). As DNA, the CDR3 is TGTGCCAGTAACCCTAATCGCGGGAGTAGTATTTCCTACTTCGAGCAGTACTTC. Protein: CASNPNRGSSISYFEQYF.

There are many counts of this clonotype. The rearrangement uses TRBV5-5 and TRBJ2-7; TRBD2 aligns across 7 bases. With 1 base clipped from V and 0 bases from J, the junction kept 10 bases outside the gene matches. CDR3 length equals 17 residues. The V gene's germline CDR1 is SGHKS and CDR2 YYEKEE (reference sequence). In nucleotides, the CDR3 is TGTGCCAGCAGCTTGAACAGAAGGACTAGTCTCTCCTACGAGCAGTACTTC. Amino acids: CASSLNRRTSLSYEQYF.

This chain connects TRBV5-6 to TRBJ1-2; TRBD1 matches 9 bases. The CDR3 loop spans 15 amino acids. Germline CDR1 and CDR2: SGHDT and YYEEEE. The ends lost 3 bases at V and 3 bases at J; junction bases unmatched: 6. As DNA, the CDR3 is TGTGCCAGCAGCTCGTTGGGACAGGGTGACTATGGCTACACCTTC. Protein: CASSSLGQGDYGYTF.

Regarding this clonotype: One end of the junction fails to match germline, which may point to a read error. The chain is built from TRBV19 and TRBJ2-1; D gene unclear. The germline gives CDR1 LNHDA, CDR2 SQIVND (reference sequence). The CDR3 totals 12 residues. The CDR3 spells CASSTRHNEQLF. The CDR3 nucleotides read TGTGCCAGTAGCACAAGGCACAATGAGCAGCTCTTC.

Many counts were recorded for this clonotype. The chain is built from TRBV6-6 and TRBJ2-7, with 8 bases identical to TRBD1. Trimming cost V 6 bases and J 3 bases; bases outside gene matches: 16. This CDR3 spans 17 amino acids. Per germline, CDR1 MNHNY and CDR2 SVGAGI (reference sequence). The CDR3 DNA sequence: TGTGCCAGCAGCAAGCGGACAGGGTACGGGACCCACTACGAGCAGTACTTC. This sequence encodes CASSKRTGYGTHYEQYF.

This clonotype showed up many times. The chain joins TRBV19 to TRBJ2-2; 8 bases agree with TRBD2. The CDR3 is 15 residues long. J gave up 3 bases and V 7 bases, and 7 bases lay outside the gene matches. CDR1 is LNHDA and CDR2 is SQIVND in the germline V gene (reference sequence). The CDR3 coding sequence is TGTGCCAGTAACCCGCGGGGGGCGGACACCGGGGAGCTGTTTTTT. Translating gives CASNPRGADTGELFF.

This clonotype has a count of ten or more. The CDR3 is CASSQEGTSYEQYF. The DNA for the CDR3 is TGCGCCAGCAGCCAAGAAGGGACTAGCTACGAGCAGTACTTC. The rearrangement joins TRBV4-1 to TRBJ2-7; TRBD2 agrees at 8 bases. This CDR3 is 14 amino acids long. Germline V lookup: CDR1 MGHRA, CDR2 YSYEKL. V dropped 0 bases and J dropped 3; count of bases not matched to a gene: 1.

This clonotype was observed many times. V is TRBV7-2 and J is TRBJ2-7, with D possibly matching TRBD1 (6 bases). Trimming shortened V by 1 base and J by 3 bases, and 13 bases separated the two germline ends. The CDR3 has 15 residues. The germline V gene encodes CDR1 SGHTA and CDR2 FQGNSA. The CDR3 nucleotides are TGTGCCAGCAGCTTAGATCGGACAGTGTACTACGAGCAGTACTTC. Its protein product is CASSLDRTVYYEQYF. Drawing the rest from reference TRBV7-2 and TRBJ2-7, the complete variable domain is GAGVSQSPSNKVTEKGKDVELRCDPISGHTALYWYRQSLGQGLEFLIYFQGNSAPDKSGLPSDRFSAERTGGSVSTLTIQRTQQEDSAVYLCASSLDRTVYYEQYFGPGTRLTVT.

This clonotype was detected many times. V gene TRBV2 combines with J gene TRBJ1-6; no definite D call. The V end was cut by 7 bases, the J end by 3 bases, with 7 bases between. CDR1 is SNHLY and CDR2 is FYNNEI in the germline V gene. There are 13 residues in the CDR3. CDR3 DNA sequence: TGTGCCAGCATATTGGACTATAATTCACCCCTCCACTTT. This codes for CASILDYNSPLHF.

The gene calls are TRBV19 and TRBJ1-2; 9 bases are shared with TRBD1. There are 14 residues in the CDR3. From germline, CDR1 is LNHDA and CDR2 SQIVND (reference sequence). Trimming removed 5 bases from V and 7 bases from J; junction bases left unmatched: 8. CDR3 in amino acids: CASSDPGQGGGYTF. In DNA, the CDR3 is TGTGCCAGTAGTGATCCGGGACAGGGTGGTGGCTACACCTTC. The full variable domain, in which reference TRBV19 and TRBJ1-2 provide the parts outside the CDR3, is DGGITQSPKYLFRKEGQNVTLSCEQNLNHDAMYWYRQDPGQGLRLIYYSQIVNDFQKGDIAEGYSVSREKKESFPLTVTSAQKNPTAFYLCASSDPGQGGGYTFGSGTRLTVV.

A remark on this clonotype: The junction differs from germline at one of its ends, possibly a read error. The gene calls are TRBV11-2 and TRBJ1-4, with D uncertain. The CDR3 totals 15 residues. Germline lookup yields CDR1 SGHAT and CDR2 FQNNGV. The CDR3 spells CASSIEGATNEKLPF. The CDR3 DNA is TGTGCCAGCAGTATAGAAGGTGCAACTAATGAAAAACTGCCTTTT.

The CDR3 protein is CATSAPDRVNYGYTF. In DNA form, the CDR3 reads TGTGCCACCAGTGCTCCGGACAGGGTAAACTATGGCTACACCTTC. V is TRBV24-1 and J is TRBJ1-2, with TRBD1 identical over 8 bases. V dropped 5 bases and J dropped 2; count of bases not matched to a gene: 6. Germline CDR1 KGHDR, CDR2 SFDVKD. CDR3 length: 15 amino acids.